Given below is one TCR beta chain in context. What it recognizes is unknown. The sample comes from a study of Ad26.COV2.S vaccination and SARS-CoV-2 variants. Across the study: Dosing was one shot or two shots 56 days apart. Overall study results and limits: Substantial breadth was reported for post-vaccination spike-specific CD8+ and CD4+ T cells.

TCRdb's table, derived via immunoSEQ multiplex PCR, lists solely in-frame clones and lacks some. The sample records a few hundred thousand clones, 87% being singletons. Germline lookup yields CDR1 WSHSY and CDR2 SAAADI. V was pared by 4 bases and J by 1 base, with 7 bases between. There are 13 residues in the CDR3. Treatment defined: roughly 19 received Ad26.COV2.S at low or high dose, single or two shots; about five received placebo; per-sample allocation not given. At day 63 after the first vaccine or placebo injection, samples were drawn. Vaccine was an Ad26 vector expressing Wuhan-strain SARS-CoV-2 spike.

The specimen was peripheral blood, collected in a trial of Ad26.COV2.S vaccine versus placebo. This clonotype was obtained from a person between 18 and 65 years old who received the Ad26.COV2.S COVID-19 vaccine or a placebo. The genes are TRBV10-2 and TRBJ1-1; D unclear. The CDR3 spells CASSVQKNTEAFF. The CDR3 region has the DNA TGCGCCAGCAGTGTTCAGAAGAACACTGAAGCTTTCTTT.